This is a list of T cell receptor beta chains from one sample in a study of control samples from healthy donors and cancer patients. Measured with immunoSEQ multiplex PCR; TCRdb has only the in-frame clones, and not every one. Seen here are about 170,000 clones, about 86% observed once, and the top ten hold 4.5% to 6%. The sample consisted of blood. These receptors were taken from a woman aged 25-40 years in good health. CDR3s include the opening cysteine and the closing phenylalanine or tryptophan.

v_call cdr3_aa
TRBV5-1 CASSLVGASGSRSRATEQFF
TRBV20-1 CSASGQIYGYTF
TRBV19 CASSRGVYEQYF
TRBV13 CASSPWTSGRDTGELFF
TRBV5-6 CASTRGGAGANEKLFF
TRBV29-1 CSVTRGSGELFF
TRBV6-1 CASSEASGGQETQYF
TRBV7-9 CASSQTSGGVNTDTQYF
TRBV6-4 CASSDQGLGTDTQYF
TRBV5-5 CASRDRAHSPLHF
TRBV5-5 CASSGRYTETSTDTQYF
TRBV5-5 CASSFKGQGAWEQFF
TRBV5-6 CASSLSDYNSPLHF
TRBV20-1 CSAVEGEQFF
TRBV2 CASSPRGNGYTF
TRBV29-1 CSDPRGGQNFFTEAFF